The next 18 T cell receptor beta chains were all read from a single sample in a study of response to subunit inactivated influenza vaccine. TCRdb itself ran the RT-PCR reads through MiXCR, one entry per CDR3 protein. The table shows 500,000 to 600,000 distinct CDR3 sequences, with around 15% occurring only once. The sequences come from PBMCs from blood, collected 11 to 12 days after vaccination. The receptors were sampled from a middle-aged man who received an inactivated influenza vaccine.

V and J are TRBV20-1 and TRBJ2-1, with D perhaps matching TRBD1 (6 bases). The CDR3 is made up of 12 amino acids. V was pared by 2 bases and J by 10 bases, with 12 bases between. Germline CDR1 DFQATT, CDR2 SNEGSKA (reference sequence). The CDR3: CSARQHREEQFF. The CDR3 DNA follows: TGCAGTGCTAGACAGCACAGGGAAGAGCAGTTCTTC.

This clonotype was detected a few times. The chain uses TRBV20-1 and TRBJ2-7; TRBD2 aligns across 7 bases. Unmatched junction bases numbered 2, after V lost 0 bases and J lost 0 bases. The CDR3 is 14 amino acids. Germline V gene lookup returns CDR1 DFQATT and CDR2 SNEGSKA (reference sequence). CDR3 residues: CSAREGGSSYEQYF. The CDR3 DNA reads as TGCAGTGCTAGAGAGGGCGGGAGCTCCTACGAGCAGTACTTC.

This clonotype was seen many times. This chain uses TRBV21-1 with TRBJ2-5; TRBD1 was called by the table and not checked on the DNA. TRBV21-1 has pseudogene status. CDR3 length equals 16 residues. CDR3 residues: CASSELKRRGQETQYF. CDR3 bases: TGTGCCAGCAGCGAATTAAAACGGCGGGGGCAAGAGACCCAGTACTTC.

This clonotype was seen ten or more times. The chain recombines TRBV7-9 with TRBJ2-1; TRBD1 might be the D (5 bases). Trimming left V 2 bases short and J 0 bases short, with 14 bases between. In germline, CDR1 is SEHNR, CDR2 FQNEAQ (reference sequence). CDR3 length: 17 amino acids. CDR3 DNA sequence: TGTGCCAGCAGCTTAAATGTGGTCAGGGACTCCTACAATGAGCAGTTCTTC. It codes for CASSLNVVRDSYNEQFF.

This clonotype was found many times. The chain has TRBV7-2 and TRBJ1-1; D might be TRBD1 (6 bases). The CDR3 consists of 13 residues. V was trimmed by 6 bases and J by 4 bases, leaving 12 bases between them. Germline V gene sequence: CDR1 SGHTA, CDR2 FQGNSA. CDR3 bases: TGTGCCAGCAGAGAAACAGGGTCCACTGAAGCTTTCTTT. Translation gives CASRETGSTEAFF.

This clonotype was seen a handful of times. The J gene is TRBJ1-4, the V gene TRBV5-1; 7 bases agree with TRBD1. Unmatched junction bases numbered 5, after V lost 4 bases and J lost 5 bases. The germline V gene has CDR1 SGHRS and CDR2 YFSETQ. The CDR3 spans 14 residues. CDR3 amino acids: CASSLGQRNEKLFF. CDR3 sequence (DNA): TGCGCCAGCAGCCTGGGACAGAGAAATGAAAAACTGTTTTTT.

The V gene is TRBV20-1, the J gene TRBJ2-1; D ambiguous. The V gene's germline CDR1 is DFQATT and CDR2 SNEGSKA (reference sequence). This CDR3 has 13 residues. V dropped 2 bases and J dropped 5 bases, with 10 bases sitting between them. The CDR3 sequence: CSARFPYNNEQFF. The CDR3 DNA reads TGCAGTGCTAGATTCCCCTACAACAATGAGCAGTTCTTC.

This clonotype was found a few times. V is TRBV12-3 or TRBV12-4 and J is TRBJ2-3; D unresolved. The V and J ends lost 4 bases and 6 bases respectively, with 11 bases between them. The CDR3 is 13 residues long. The CDR3 sequence is CASSSGPLDTQYF. CDR3 in DNA: TGTGCCAGCAGTTCCGGACCGTTGGATACGCAGTATTTT.

This clonotype was counted between two and nine times. The V and J genes are TRBV7-6 and TRBJ2-1; TRBD2 agrees at 9 bases. Germline values: CDR1 SGHVS, CDR2 FNYEAQ. The CDR3 contains 15 residues. V was pared by 7 bases and J by 3 bases, with 7 bases of the junction left unmatched. The CDR3 DNA reads as TGTGCCAGCACCCAAAGGCGGGGGGGCTACAATGAGCAGTTCTTC. Translating it yields CASTQRRGGYNEQFF.

The rearrangement links TRBV29-1 to TRBJ2-7; D possibly matches TRBD1 or TRBD2 (5 bases each). CDR1 and CDR2 from the germline V gene are SQVTM and ANQGSEA. The ends were cut back, 3 bases at V and 7 bases at J, with 13 bases in the middle. The CDR3 loop spans 12 amino acids. The CDR3 spells CSVEDGAREQYF. The CDR3 nucleotides are TGCAGCGTTGAGGACGGGGCGAGGGAGCAGTACTTC.

The J gene is TRBJ2-3, the V gene TRBV12-3 or TRBV12-4, with 13 bases identical to TRBD2. This CDR3 has 15 residues. The V segment lost 5 bases and the J segment 2 bases; nucleotides outside the gene matches: 1. The CDR3 here is CASSGLAGVTDTQYF. CDR3 nucleotides: TGTGCCAGCAGTGGACTAGCGGGGGTCACAGATACGCAGTATTTT.

The chain uses TRBV12-3 or TRBV12-4 and TRBJ2-7; TRBD1 is a possible D gene (6 bases). This CDR3 is built from 13 residues. The V and J ends lost 6 bases and 5 bases respectively, with 14 bases between them. The CDR3, as DNA: TGTGCCAGCAGCCTAAAGGGGGACGACGAGCAGTACTTC. This codes for CASSLKGDDEQYF.

The table lists this clonotype with a few counts. One junction end does not reproduce the germline sequence, and a read error may be involved. CDR3 loop: CASSYSGTEETQYF. The CDR3 region has the DNA TGTGCCAGCAGCTACTCCGGGACTGAAGAGACCCAGTACTTC. The gene calls are TRBV6-5 and TRBJ2-5, with D possibly matching TRBD2 (6 bases). The CDR3 spans 14 residues. The germline V gene encodes CDR1 MNHEY and CDR2 SVGAGI.

V is TRBV30 and J is TRBJ2-1; 8 nucleotides match TRBD1. CDR1 and CDR2 from the germline V gene are GTSNPN and SVGIG (reference sequence). The ends lost 7 bases at V and 3 bases at J; junction bases unmatched: 5. This CDR3 is built from 13 residues. The chain's CDR3 is CAYRTGNYNEQFF. The CDR3 region has the DNA TGTGCCTATAGGACAGGGAACTACAATGAGCAGTTCTTC.

The table lists this clonotype with a few counts. This CDR3 reads CASSQELAGGPYEQYF. CDR3 in DNA: TGTGCCAGCAGCCAAGAACTAGCGGGAGGGCCCTACGAGCAGTACTTC. The gene calls are TRBV4-2 and TRBJ2-7; the match to TRBD2 covers 13 bases. CDR1 is LGHNA and CDR2 is YNFKEQ in the germline V gene. Losses at the gene ends were 0 bases for V and 2 bases for J; bases not matched to a gene: 1. This CDR3 has 16 residues.

This clonotype was counted a few times. V gene TRBV9 combines with J gene TRBJ2-3, with TRBD2 matching over 13 bases. CDR1 is SGDLS and CDR2 is YYNGEE in the germline V gene. The CDR3 is made up of 17 amino acids. V was pared by 2 bases and J by 4 bases, with 7 bases of the junction left unmatched. CDR3 nucleotides: TGTGCCAGCAGCGTTACTAGCGGGGGGGCCGTCGCAGATACGCAGTATTTT. Amino acid sequence: CASSVTSGGAVADTQYF.

This clonotype was counted many times. This rearrangement joins TRBV7-9 to TRBJ2-3, with 11 bases aligning to TRBD2. In germline, CDR1 is SEHNR, CDR2 FQNEAQ (reference sequence). This CDR3 contains 15 residues. V gave up 4 bases and J gave up 1 base; unmatched junction bases: 1. The CDR3 reads CASSSTSGGTDTQYF. CDR3 in DNA: TGTGCCAGCAGCTCGACTAGCGGGGGCACAGATACGCAGTATTTT.

The rearrangement links TRBV20-1 to TRBJ1-6; 7 nucleotides align to TRBD1. The CDR3 covers 13 residues. Germline CDR1 reads DFQATT; CDR2 reads SNEGSKA (reference sequence). The ends lost 6 bases at V and 13 bases at J; junction bases unmatched: 12. The CDR3 DNA is TGCAGTGCCAAAGGCGCGCAGGGACAGCCCCTCCACTTT. Its protein is CSAKGAQGQPLHF.